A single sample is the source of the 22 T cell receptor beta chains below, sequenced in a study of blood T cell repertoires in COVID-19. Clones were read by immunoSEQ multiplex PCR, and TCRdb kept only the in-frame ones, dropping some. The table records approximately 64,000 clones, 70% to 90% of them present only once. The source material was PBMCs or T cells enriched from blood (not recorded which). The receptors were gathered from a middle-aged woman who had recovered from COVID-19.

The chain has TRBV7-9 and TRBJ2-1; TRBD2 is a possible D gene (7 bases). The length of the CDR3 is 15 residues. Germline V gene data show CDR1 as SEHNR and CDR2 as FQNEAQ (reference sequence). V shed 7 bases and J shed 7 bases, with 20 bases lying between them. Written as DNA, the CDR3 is TGTGCCAGCATCGTAGGGGGGGGCCCAAGGAATGAGCAGTTCTTC. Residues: CASIVGGGPRNEQFF.

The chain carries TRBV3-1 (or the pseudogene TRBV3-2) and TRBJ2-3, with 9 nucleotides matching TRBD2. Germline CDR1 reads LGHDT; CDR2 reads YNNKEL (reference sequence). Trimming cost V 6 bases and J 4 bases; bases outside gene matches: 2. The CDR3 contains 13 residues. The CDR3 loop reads CASRASGADTQYF. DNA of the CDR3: TGTGCCAGCAGGGCTAGCGGGGCAGATACGCAGTATTTT.

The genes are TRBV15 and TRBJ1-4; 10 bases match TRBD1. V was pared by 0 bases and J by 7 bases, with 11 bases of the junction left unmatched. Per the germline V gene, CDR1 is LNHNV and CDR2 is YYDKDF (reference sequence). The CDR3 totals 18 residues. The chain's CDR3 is CATSRDMIVGTGAEKLFF. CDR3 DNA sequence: TGTGCCACCAGCAGAGATATGATAGTGGGGACAGGGGCTGAAAAACTGTTTTTT.

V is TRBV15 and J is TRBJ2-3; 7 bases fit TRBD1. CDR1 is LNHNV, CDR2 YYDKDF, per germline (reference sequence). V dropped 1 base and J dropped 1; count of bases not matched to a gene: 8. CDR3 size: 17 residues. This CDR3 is CATSRGDRVIGTDTQYF. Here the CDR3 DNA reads TGTGCCACCAGCAGAGGAGACAGGGTAATCGGCACAGATACGCAGTATTTT.

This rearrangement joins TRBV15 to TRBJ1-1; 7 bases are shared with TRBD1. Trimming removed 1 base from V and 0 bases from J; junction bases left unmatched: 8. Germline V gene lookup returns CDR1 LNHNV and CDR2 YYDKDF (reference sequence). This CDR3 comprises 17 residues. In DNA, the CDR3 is TGTGCCACCAGCAGAGGAGGAAGGGGGCACTTGAACACTGAAGCTTTCTTT. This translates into CATSRGGRGHLNTEAFF.

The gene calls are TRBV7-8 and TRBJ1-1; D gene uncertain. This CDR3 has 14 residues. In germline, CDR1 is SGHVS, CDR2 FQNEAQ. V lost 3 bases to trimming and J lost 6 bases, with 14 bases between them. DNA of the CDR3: TGTGCCAGCAGCTTTGGGCCGAGGGAGCCTGAAGCTTTCTTT. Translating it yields CASSFGPREPEAFF.

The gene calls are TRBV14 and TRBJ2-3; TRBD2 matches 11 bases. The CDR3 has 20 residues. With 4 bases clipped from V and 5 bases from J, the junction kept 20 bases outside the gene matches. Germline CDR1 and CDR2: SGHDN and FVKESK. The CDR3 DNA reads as TGTGCCAGCAGCCCACCGACGGGGCTAGCGGGGGGCCTCCGTAGAGATACGCAGTATTTT. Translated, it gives CASSPPTGLAGGLRRDTQYF.

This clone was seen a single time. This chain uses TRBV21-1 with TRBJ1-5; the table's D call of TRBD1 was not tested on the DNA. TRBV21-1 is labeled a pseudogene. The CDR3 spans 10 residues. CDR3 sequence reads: CGARNQPQHF. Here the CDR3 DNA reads TGTGGGGCTCGAAATCAGCCCCAGCATTTT.

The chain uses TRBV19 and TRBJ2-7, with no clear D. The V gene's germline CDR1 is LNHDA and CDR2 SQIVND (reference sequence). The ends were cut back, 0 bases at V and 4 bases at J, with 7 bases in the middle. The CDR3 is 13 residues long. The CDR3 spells CASSIEPRYEQYF. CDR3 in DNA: TGTGCCAGTAGTATAGAACCCCGGTACGAGCAGTACTTC.

The CDR3 nucleotides read TGTGCCAGCAGCGGACAGGGACAGGGGTCGGTCAATGAGCAGTTCTTC. Protein sequence: CASSGQGQGSVNEQFF. This chain uses TRBV9 with TRBJ2-1; 10 bases map to TRBD1. The CDR3 covers 16 residues. The V and J ends lost 3 bases and 6 bases, in that order; junction bases with no gene match: 9. The germline CDR1 and CDR2 sequences are SGDLS and YYNGEE.

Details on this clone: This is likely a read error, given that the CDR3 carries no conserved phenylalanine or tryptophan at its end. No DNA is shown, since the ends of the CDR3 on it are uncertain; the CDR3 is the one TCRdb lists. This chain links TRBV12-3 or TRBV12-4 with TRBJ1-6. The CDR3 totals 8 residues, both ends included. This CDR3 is CASSLKAG.

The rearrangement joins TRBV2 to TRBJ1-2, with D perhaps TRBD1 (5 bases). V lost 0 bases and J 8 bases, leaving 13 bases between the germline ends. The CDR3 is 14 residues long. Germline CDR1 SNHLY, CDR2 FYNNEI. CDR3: CASSEARGGWGYTF. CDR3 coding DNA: TGTGCCAGCAGTGAAGCCCGGGGGGGTTGGGGCTACACCTTC.

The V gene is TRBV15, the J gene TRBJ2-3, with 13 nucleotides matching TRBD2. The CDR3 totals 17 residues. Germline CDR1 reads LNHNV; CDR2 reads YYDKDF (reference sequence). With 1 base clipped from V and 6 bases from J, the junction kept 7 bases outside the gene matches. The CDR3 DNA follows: TGTGCCACCAGCAGAGGCGAACTAGCGGGGGGGCTGGATACGCAGTATTTT. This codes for CATSRGELAGGLDTQYF.

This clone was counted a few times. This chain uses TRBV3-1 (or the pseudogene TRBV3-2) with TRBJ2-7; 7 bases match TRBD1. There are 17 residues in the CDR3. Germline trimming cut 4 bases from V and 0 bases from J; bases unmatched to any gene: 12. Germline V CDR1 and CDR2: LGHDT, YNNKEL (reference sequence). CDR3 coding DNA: TGTGCCAGCAGCCGCCACAGGACAGGACGGGTCTCCTACGAGCAGTACTTC. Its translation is CASSRHRTGRVSYEQYF.

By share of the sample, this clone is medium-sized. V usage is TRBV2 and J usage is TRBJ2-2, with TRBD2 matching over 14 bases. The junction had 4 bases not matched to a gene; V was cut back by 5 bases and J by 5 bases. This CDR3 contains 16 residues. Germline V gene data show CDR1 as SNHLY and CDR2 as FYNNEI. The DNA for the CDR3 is TGTGCCAGCAGTAAGACTAGCGGGGGGGCAACCGGGGAGCTGTTTTTT. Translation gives CASSKTSGGATGELFF.

CDR3 protein: CALGDRDKGNTIYF. The CDR3 DNA is TGTGCCCTTGGGGACAGGGATAAAGGAAACACCATATATTTT. The gene calls are TRBV10-3 and TRBJ1-3; 9 positions match TRBD1. J gave up 4 bases and V 11 bases, and 9 bases lay outside the gene matches. CDR1 ENHRY and CDR2 SYGVKD come from the germline V gene. There are 14 residues in the CDR3.

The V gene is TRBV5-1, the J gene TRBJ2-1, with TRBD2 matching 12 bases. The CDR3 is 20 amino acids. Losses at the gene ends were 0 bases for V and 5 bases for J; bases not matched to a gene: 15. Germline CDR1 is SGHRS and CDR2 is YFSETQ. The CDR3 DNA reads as TGCGCCAGCAGCTTGGAGGCCCCGACTAGCGGGGGTGGATGGAACAATGAGCAGTTCTTC. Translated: CASSLEAPTSGGGWNNEQFF.

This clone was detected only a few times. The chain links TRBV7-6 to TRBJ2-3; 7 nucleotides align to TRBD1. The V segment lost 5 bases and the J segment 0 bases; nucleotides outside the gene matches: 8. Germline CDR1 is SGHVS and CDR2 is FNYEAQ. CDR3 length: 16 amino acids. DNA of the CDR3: TGTGCCAGCAGCACGCCGGGACAGACTAGCACAGATACGCAGTATTTT. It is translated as CASSTPGQTSTDTQYF.

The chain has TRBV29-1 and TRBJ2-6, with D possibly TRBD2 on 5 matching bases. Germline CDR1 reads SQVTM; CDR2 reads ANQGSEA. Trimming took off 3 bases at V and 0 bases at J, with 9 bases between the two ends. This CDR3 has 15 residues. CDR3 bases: TGCAGCGTTGAGACGGGGAACTCTGGGGCCAACGTCCTGACTTTC. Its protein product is CSVETGNSGANVLTF.

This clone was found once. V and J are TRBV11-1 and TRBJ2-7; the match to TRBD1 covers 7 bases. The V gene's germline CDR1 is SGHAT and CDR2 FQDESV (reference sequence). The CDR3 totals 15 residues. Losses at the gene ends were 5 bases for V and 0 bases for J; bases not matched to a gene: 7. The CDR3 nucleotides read TGTGCCAGCAGCCTACAGGGGACAGCCTCCTACGAGCAGTACTTC. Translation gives CASSLQGTASYEQYF. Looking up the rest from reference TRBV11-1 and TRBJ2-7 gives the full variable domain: EAEVAQSPRYKITEKSQAVAFWCDPISGHATLYWYRQILGQGPELLVQFQDESVVDDSQLPKDRFSAERLKGVDSTLKIQPAELGDSAMYLCASSLQGTASYEQYFGPGTRLTVT.

CDR3: CASRPTGSNYGYTF. The DNA of the CDR3 is TGTGCCAGCAGGCCGACAGGGAGCAACTATGGCTACACCTTC. The chain recombines TRBV2 with TRBJ1-2; 7 positions agree with TRBD1. The CDR3 consists of 14 residues. Trimming cost V 6 bases and J 2 bases; bases outside gene matches: 6. CDR1 and CDR2 from the germline V gene are SNHLY and FYNNEI.

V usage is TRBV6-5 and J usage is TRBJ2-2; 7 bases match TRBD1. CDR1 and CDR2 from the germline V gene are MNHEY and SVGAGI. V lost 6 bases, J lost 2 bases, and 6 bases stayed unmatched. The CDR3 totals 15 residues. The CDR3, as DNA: TGTGCCAGCAGCACCGGGACAGTAAACACCGGGGAGCTGTTTTTT. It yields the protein CASSTGTVNTGELFF.